Following are 24 T cell receptor beta chains from one sample sequenced in a study of CD8 T cells in ankylosing spondylitis. MiXCR, run by TCRdb on the 5' RACE reads, gives a single entry per CDR3 protein. Here the sample spans roughly 440,000 distinct CDR3 sequences, 17% being singletons. Their cognate antigens are unknown. Notes on the study in general: A motif of 7 or 8 highly homologous TCR beta variants was seen as apparently characteristic of ankylosing spondylitis blood.

Sequencing was performed on blood, either unsorted or a sorted T cell fraction (not recorded which). These receptors all stem from a male donor with ankylosing spondylitis.

Only a few counts were recorded for this clonotype. This chain uses TRBV5-1 with TRBJ2-2; D is uncertain. CDR1 is SGHRS and CDR2 is YFSETQ in the germline V gene. Trimming stripped 0 bases from V and 6 bases from J, with 15 bases between. The CDR3 contains 16 residues. In nucleotides, the CDR3 is TGCGCCAGCAGCTTGGCCCCCTCAGGTATTTCCGGGGAGCTGTTTTTT. Its translation: CASSLAPSGISGELFF.

This clonotype was observed a handful of times. The V gene is TRBV20-1, the J gene TRBJ2-3, with D tentatively TRBD2 (5 bases). Trimming cost V 3 bases and J 3 bases, with 7 bases left between them. CDR3 length: 12 residues. In germline, CDR1 is DFQATT, CDR2 SNEGSKA (reference sequence). The CDR3 sequence: CSASRTTDTQYF. In DNA form, the CDR3 reads TGCAGTGCTAGTAGGACTACAGATACGCAGTATTTT.

The V and J genes are TRBV27 and TRBJ1-2; tentatively, D is TRBD1 (6 bases). The CDR3 has 15 amino acids. Trimming removed 5 bases from V and 4 bases from J, with 17 bases in between. Germline CDR1 and CDR2: MNHEY and SMNVEV (reference sequence). The CDR3 DNA follows: TGTGCCAGCAGTCTAACAGGGCCTCCCTTCTATGGCTACACCTTC. Amino acid sequence: CASSLTGPPFYGYTF.

This clonotype occurred a few times. This chain joins TRBV9 and TRBJ1-6; 9 nucleotides match TRBD1. The germline gives CDR1 SGDLS, CDR2 YYNGEE. V trimming: 3 bases; J trimming: 2 bases; junction bases outside the gene matches: 3. CDR3 length: 16 amino acids. CDR3 residues: CASSAGTGTYNSPLHF. The CDR3 DNA is TGTGCCAGCAGCGCGGGGACAGGGACCTATAATTCACCCCTCCACTTT.

This clonotype has ten or more counts. This chain uses TRBV21-1 with TRBJ1-2; TRBD1, the table's D call, was not compared with the DNA. TRBV21-1 is a listed pseudogene. The CDR3 extends over 16 amino acids. The CDR3 spells CASSPGQGIFNYGYTF. The CDR3 DNA is TGTGCCAGCAGCCCGGGACAGGGAATATTTAACTATGGCTACACCTTC.

This clonotype was recorded once. The rearrangement links TRBV6-1 to TRBJ1-1; no definite D call. Germline V gives CDR1 MNHNS, CDR2 SASEGT. This CDR3 spans 14 amino acids. Between the trimmed V and J ends, which lost 5 bases and 4 bases, there was a span of 14 bases. The CDR3 loop is CASSRPREPTEAFF. The CDR3, as DNA: TGTGCCAGCAGTCGCCCGAGGGAGCCCACTGAAGCTTTCTTT.

The rearrangement joins TRBV30 to TRBJ1-2, with D uncertain. Trimming took 4 bases from V and 8 from J, leaving 14 bases between them. The germline CDR1 and CDR2 sequences are GTSNPN and SVGIG (reference sequence). The CDR3 extends over 12 amino acids. This chain's CDR3 is CAWTSRGRGYTF. The CDR3 region has the DNA TGTGCCTGGACCTCCCGGGGAAGAGGCTACACCTTC.

The chain recombines TRBV10-3 with TRBJ2-5, with 13 nucleotides matching TRBD2. The germline V gene encodes CDR1 ENHRY and CDR2 SYGVKD. The junction had 6 bases not matched to a gene; V was cut back by 6 bases and J by 2 bases. The CDR3 covers 16 residues. The CDR3 spells CAIRQTSGGPQETQYF. The CDR3 bases are TGTGCCATCAGGCAGACTAGCGGGGGGCCTCAAGAGACCCAGTACTTC.

Only a few counts were recorded for this clonotype. The CDR3 DNA is TGTGCCAGCAGACAAACAGGGGGCATGTACGAGCAGTACTTC. Protein sequence: CASRQTGGMYEQYF. The gene calls are TRBV6-2 or TRBV6-3 and TRBJ2-7, with 9 nucleotides matching TRBD1. V was clipped by 6 bases and J by 4 bases; unmatched bases: 7. This CDR3 has 14 amino acids. CDR1 and CDR2 from the germline V gene are MNHEY and SVGEGT.

This clonotype was counted at least ten times. Germline is not matched at one junction end, which may reflect a read error. The rearrangement links TRBV20-1 to TRBJ2-5; TRBD2 aligns across 11 bases. This CDR3 is built from 15 residues. Germline V gene data show CDR1 as DFQATT and CDR2 as SNEGSKA (reference sequence). CDR3 loop: CSAKPGLAVQGTQYF. As DNA, the CDR3 is TGCAGTGCTAAACCGGGACTAGCGGTCCAAGGGACCCAGTACTTC.

The chain is built from TRBV4-1 and TRBJ2-5; maybe TRBD1 (6 bases). Trimming cost V 4 bases and J 2 bases, with 14 bases left between them. Germline V lookup: CDR1 MGHRA, CDR2 YSYEKL. The CDR3 extends over 15 amino acids. The CDR3 nucleotides are TGCGCCAGCAGCCTCGGGACACTGAGACAAGAGACCCAGTACTTC. The encoded protein is CASSLGTLRQETQYF.

This clonotype appeared a few times. The chain combines TRBV12-3 or TRBV12-4 with TRBJ1-3; tentative D call: TRBD1 (6 bases). Trimming removed 1 base at V and 4 bases at J, with 17 bases between. CDR3 length: 17 amino acids. The CDR3 DNA reads as TGTGCCAGCAGTTTAGTGTCAGGGGCAGGGCGAGGAAACACCATATATTTT. This translates into CASSLVSGAGRGNTIYF.

In nucleotides, the CDR3 is TGTGCCAGCAGTTCCTCCAACCGACCCCCCTACGAGCAGTACTTC. Translation gives CASSSSNRPPYEQYF. The rearrangement links TRBV27 to TRBJ2-7; D not certain. The CDR3 loop spans 15 amino acids. CDR1 and CDR2 (germline): MNHEY, SMNVEV (reference sequence). The germline V and J ends were trimmed by 4 bases and 2 bases, with 15 bases remaining between them.

A few counts support this clonotype. The genes are TRBV20-1 and TRBJ2-2; D is possibly TRBD1 or TRBD2 (5 bases each). Per the germline V gene, CDR1 is DFQATT and CDR2 is SNEGSKA (reference sequence). The CDR3 loop spans 13 amino acids. Trimming took off 1 base at V and 5 bases at J, with 8 bases between the two ends. The CDR3 loop reads CSARVRGTGELFF. As DNA, the CDR3 is TGCAGTGCTAGAGTGAGGGGAACCGGGGAGCTGTTTTTT.

J is TRBJ1-4 and V is TRBV20-1; 8 nucleotides match TRBD1. Germline CDR1 is DFQATT and CDR2 is SNEGSKA (reference sequence). The CDR3 consists of 18 residues. V trimming: 0 bases; J trimming: 0 bases; junction bases outside the gene matches: 9. The CDR3 nucleotides are TGCAGTGCTAGAGACCGGGACAGGCTCGGGCCAACTAATGAAAAACTGTTTTTT. This gives the protein CSARDRDRLGPTNEKLFF.

In this sample, this clonotype turned up a few times. V usage is TRBV6-1 and J usage is TRBJ2-2, with 9 positions matching TRBD1. This CDR3 spans 14 amino acids. Germline CDR1 MNHNS, CDR2 SASEGT. The V gene end was trimmed by 7 bases and the J gene end by 1 base; junction bases not matched to a gene: 1. For the CDR3, the DNA is TGTGCCAGCACGGGACAGGGGAACACCGGGGAGCTGTTTTTT. Its translation is CASTGQGNTGELFF.

This clonotype occurred a few times. The rearrangement links TRBV28 to TRBJ2-7, with TRBD1 matching 9 bases. Germline trimming cut 3 bases from V and 2 bases from J; bases unmatched to any gene: 5. Germline CDR1 MDHEN, CDR2 SYDVKM. This CDR3 comprises 15 residues. The CDR3, as DNA: TGTGCCAGCAGTTTCCCAAGACAGGGGGCCTACGAGCAGTACTTC. Translated: CASSFPRQGAYEQYF.

V and J are TRBV12-3 or TRBV12-4 and TRBJ2-1; D remains ambiguous. The CDR3 contains 13 residues. V lost 3 bases and J 10 bases, leaving 13 bases between the germline ends. CDR3 region: CASSFRPVQEQFF. For the CDR3, the DNA is TGTGCCAGCAGTTTCCGCCCAGTCCAGGAGCAGTTCTTC.

This clonotype was recorded many times. One end of the junction does not line up with germline, which may come from a read error. The CDR3 sequence: CASSLVGGNTEAFF. DNA of the CDR3: TGCGCCAGCAGCTTGGTCGGAGGAAACACTGAAGCTTTCTTT. This sequence joins TRBV7-2 and TRBJ1-1, with D unclear. CDR1 is SGHTA, CDR2 FQGNSA, per germline. The CDR3 is 14 residues long.

This sequence joins TRBV3-1 and TRBJ1-1; D might be TRBD1 (5 bases). Germline CDR1 and CDR2: LGHDT and YNNKEL (reference sequence). The CDR3 contains 14 residues. Trimming cost V 0 bases and J 4 bases, with 9 bases left between them. For the CDR3, the DNA is TGTGCCAGCAGCCAAGAGCAGGGAGTCACTGAAGCTTTCTTT. Protein: CASSQEQGVTEAFF.

The chain combines TRBV18 with TRBJ1-2; D may be TRBD1 (6 bases). The CDR3 extends over 15 amino acids. Germline values: CDR1 KGHSH, CDR2 LQKENI. V was cut by 3 bases and J by 4 bases, with 15 bases left in between. The CDR3 here is CASSPPDRSIYGYTF. CDR3 nucleotides: TGTGCCAGCTCACCCCCGGACAGATCTATCTATGGCTACACCTTC.

This chain connects TRBV12-3 or TRBV12-4 to TRBJ2-3, with 13 positions matching TRBD2. J gave up 3 bases and V 3 bases, and 3 bases lay outside the gene matches. The CDR3 spans 16 residues. CDR3 sequence reads: CASSFLLAGGTDTQYF. CDR3 bases: TGTGCCAGCAGTTTTTTACTAGCGGGGGGGACAGATACGCAGTATTTT.

This clonotype has only a few counts. The chain carries TRBV27 and TRBJ2-1; 9 bases agree with TRBD2. Trimming cost V 3 bases and J 2 bases; bases outside gene matches: 11. Germline V gives CDR1 MNHEY, CDR2 SMNVEV (reference sequence). This CDR3 has 18 residues. CDR3 sequence reads: CASSFTPGVAGAYNEQFF. The CDR3 DNA reads as TGTGCCAGCAGTTTTACTCCGGGAGTAGCGGGAGCCTACAATGAGCAGTTCTTC.

J is TRBJ2-3 and V is TRBV7-6, with 10 bases matching TRBD2. The CDR3 runs to 17 residues. Germline lookup yields CDR1 SGHVS and CDR2 FNYEAQ. V trimming: 1 base; J trimming: 4 bases; junction bases outside the gene matches: 8. In DNA, the CDR3 is TGTGCCAGCAGCTTAGTCAAGCGGGGGGGCGTCTCAGATACGCAGTATTTT. This codes for CASSLVKRGGVSDTQYF.